The 9 T cell receptor beta chains given below trace back to one sample, sequenced in a study of blood T cell repertoires in COVID-19. Sequencing used immunoSEQ multiplex PCR; TCRdb keeps in-frame clones, though not all of them. The table lists about 150,000 clones, 75% to 90% of them singletons. The sequencing input was peripheral blood. The origin of the receptors is a woman in her thirties or forties with acute or convalescent COVID-19.

The chain uses TRBV19 and TRBJ2-1; 7 positions agree with TRBD2. Trimming removed 6 bases from V and 4 bases from J; junction bases left unmatched: 6. This CDR3 spans 14 amino acids. CDR1 LNHDA and CDR2 SQIVND come from the germline V gene (reference sequence). The CDR3 is CASSRDYEYNEQFF. CDR3 DNA sequence: TGTGCCAGTAGCCGGGACTACGAGTACAATGAGCAGTTCTTC.

This chain connects TRBV7-9 to TRBJ2-7; 7 bases are a match to TRBD1. The CDR3 covers 17 residues. Germline assignment: CDR1 SEHNR and CDR2 FQNEAQ (reference sequence). After removal of 4 bases from V and 2 bases from J, the junction contained 14 bases not matched to a gene. Written as DNA, the CDR3 is TGTGCCAGCAGCTCACCCTCCGGAGACAGGGTCACCTACGAGCAGTACTTC. This translates into CASSSPSGDRVTYEQYF.

This chain joins TRBV7-9 and TRBJ2-1; 7 bases agree with TRBD1. The CDR3 extends over 14 amino acids. CDR1 SEHNR and CDR2 FQNEAQ come from the germline V gene (reference sequence). Germline trimming cut 5 bases from V and 8 bases from J; bases unmatched to any gene: 9. Written as DNA, the CDR3 is TGTGCCAGCAGCCGAACAGGGGATAGGCATGAGCAGTTCTTC. This encodes CASSRTGDRHEQFF.

The chain carries TRBV9 and TRBJ2-5; 11 nucleotides line up with TRBD1. V shed 4 bases, J shed 3 bases, and the junction held 5 bases outside the gene matches. CDR3 length: 15 amino acids. CDR1 and CDR2 from the germline V gene are SGDLS and YYNGEE. CDR3 protein: CASSRTGGREETQYF. In nucleotides, the CDR3 is TGTGCCAGCAGCCGGACAGGGGGCCGGGAAGAGACCCAGTACTTC.

The rearrangement links TRBV5-1 to TRBJ2-1, with D perhaps TRBD2 (6 bases). Germline V CDR1 and CDR2: SGHRS, YFSETQ. The CDR3 length is 15 residues. V was cut by 1 base and J by 7 bases, with 15 bases left in between. CDR3 loop: CASSLWGEAQNEQFF. The CDR3 DNA reads TGCGCCAGCAGCTTGTGGGGGGAGGCCCAGAATGAGCAGTTCTTC.

V gene TRBV6-1 combines with J gene TRBJ2-1, with D tentatively TRBD2 (5 bases). V lost 2 bases to trimming and J lost 7 bases, with 12 bases between them. The CDR3 runs to 14 residues. The germline V gene encodes CDR1 MNHNS and CDR2 SASEGT. This CDR3 reads CASSEQRGPNEQFF. DNA of the CDR3: TGTGCCAGCAGTGAACAACGGGGTCCAAATGAGCAGTTCTTC.

V usage is TRBV9 and J usage is TRBJ2-1; D might be TRBD2 (6 bases). Trimming took off 3 bases at V and 2 bases at J, with 15 bases between the two ends. The germline gives CDR1 SGDLS, CDR2 YYNGEE. CDR3 length: 16 amino acids. CDR3 region: CASSANLGTPYNEQFF. The CDR3 DNA is TGTGCCAGCAGCGCAAACCTCGGGACTCCCTACAATGAGCAGTTCTTC.

The chain has TRBV4-2 and TRBJ1-2, with 8 positions matching TRBD1. The CDR3 is 15 residues long. The germline V gene has CDR1 LGHNA and CDR2 YNFKEQ. The ends lost 0 bases at V and 4 bases at J; junction bases unmatched: 4. CDR3 in DNA: TGTGCCAGCAGCCAAGACCAGGGGGCTCCCTATGGCTACACCTTC. Protein sequence: CASSQDQGAPYGYTF.

V usage is TRBV30 and J usage is TRBJ1-5; D is possibly TRBD1 (5 bases). The V end lost 2 bases, the J end lost 4 bases, and 15 bases lay between the germline ends. The CDR3 has 15 amino acids. The germline V gene encodes CDR1 GTSNPN and CDR2 SVGIG (reference sequence). This CDR3 is CAWSIRGNANQPQHF. Here the CDR3 DNA reads TGTGCCTGGAGTATTAGGGGAAACGCGAATCAGCCCCAGCATTTT.